The rows below give T cell receptor beta chains drawn from one sample of a study of cytomegalovirus exposure and HLA in healthy donors. Generated by immunoSEQ multiplex PCR, the TCRdb table keeps only in-frame clones and is missing some. The table gives 80,000 to 100,000 clones; the top ten clones make up 15% of it. The sequenced material came from PBMCs. The receptors shown here come from a man between 45 and 60 years old in good health and CMV-seropositive. Each CDR3 is given with its conserved first and last residue. A D gene is named only where the DNA matches it firmly.

v_call: TRBV5-8; j_call: TRBJ2-3; cdr3_length: 14; d_call: TRBD2; cdr3_nt: TGTGCCAGCAGCCCCAGCGGGGGCACAGATACGCAGTATTTT; cdr3_aa: CASSPSGGTDTQYF
v_call: TRBV29-1; j_call: TRBJ2-5; cdr3_length: 12; d_call: .; cdr3_nt: TGCAGCGTTGGGACTAAGCAAGAGGCCCAGTACTTC; cdr3_aa: CSVGTKQEAQYF
v_call: TRBV5-6; j_call: TRBJ2-4; cdr3_length: 14; d_call: .; cdr3_nt: TGTGCCAGCAGCTTGGGGCTAGCCAAAAACATTCAGTACTTC; cdr3_aa: CASSLGLAKNIQYF
v_call: TRBV4-3; j_call: TRBJ1-2; cdr3_length: 12; d_call: .; cdr3_nt: TGCGCCAGCAGCCAAGATCTCTATGGCTACACCTTC; cdr3_aa: CASSQDLYGYTF
v_call: TRBV6-5; j_call: TRBJ2-1; cdr3_length: 12; d_call: TRBD2; cdr3_nt: TGTGCCAGCAGCCCCGGGGGGGATGAGCAGTTCTTC; cdr3_aa: CASSPGGDEQFF
v_call: TRBV28; j_call: TRBJ1-5; cdr3_length: 11; d_call: .; cdr3_nt: TGTGCCACCAGTTCTAATCAGCCCCAGCATTTT; cdr3_aa: CATSSNQPQHF
v_call: TRBV6-5; j_call: TRBJ2-3; cdr3_length: 12; d_call: .; cdr3_nt: TGTGCCAGCAGCCGCGGCTTGGGTACGCAGTATTTT; cdr3_aa: CASSRGLGTQYF
v_call: TRBV29-1; j_call: TRBJ2-1; cdr3_length: 12; d_call: .; cdr3_nt: TGCAGCGTTGGGACAGCCGACTGGACGCAGTTCTTC; cdr3_aa: CSVGTADWTQFF
v_call: TRBV2; j_call: TRBJ1-1; cdr3_length: 17; d_call: .; cdr3_nt: TGTGCCAGCAGTGAAGCGGACAATGGGGTTCAGAACACTGAAGCTTTCTTT; cdr3_aa: CASSEADNGVQNTEAFF
v_call: TRBV30; j_call: TRBJ1-5; cdr3_length: 14; d_call: TRBD1; cdr3_nt: TGTGCCTGGAGAGGGACAGGGTTGAATCAGCCCCAGCATTTT; cdr3_aa: CAWRGTGLNQPQHF
v_call: TRBV19; j_call: TRBJ1-5; cdr3_length: 14; d_call: .; cdr3_nt: TGTGCCAGTAGTATTGAGAGATTCAATCAGCCCCAGCATTTT; cdr3_aa: CASSIERFNQPQHF
v_call: TRBV5-1; j_call: TRBJ2-3; cdr3_length: 18; d_call: TRBD2; cdr3_nt: TGCGCCAGCAGCGCGCGCCCGGCTTCTAGCGGTAATACAGATACGCAGTATTTT; cdr3_aa: CASSARPASSGNTDTQYF
v_call: TRBV25-1; j_call: TRBJ2-1; cdr3_length: 15; d_call: TRBD1; cdr3_nt: TGTGCCAGCAGTCATACGGGACAGGGCGACAATGAGCAGTTCTTC; cdr3_aa: CASSHTGQGDNEQFF
v_call: TRBV11-2; j_call: TRBJ2-2; cdr3_length: 14; d_call: TRBD2; cdr3_nt: TGTGCCAGCAGCTTAGAGCGGGGGGCCGGGGAGCTGTTTTTT; cdr3_aa: CASSLERGAGELFF
v_call: TRBV5-1; j_call: TRBJ2-1; cdr3_length: 16; d_call: .; cdr3_nt: TGCGCCAGCAGCTACGACCGACAGCGCTCCTACAATGAGCAGTTCTTC; cdr3_aa: CASSYDRQRSYNEQFF
v_call: TRBV7-9; j_call: TRBJ2-3; cdr3_length: 16; d_call: TRBD1; cdr3_nt: TGTGCCAGCAGCGCTCGGGACAGTCTTAGCACAGATACGCAGTATTTT; cdr3_aa: CASSARDSLSTDTQYF
v_call: TRBV6-6; j_call: TRBJ1-5; cdr3_length: 14; d_call: TRBD1; cdr3_nt: TGTGCCAGCAGACCCGACAGGGACAATCAGCCCCAGCATTTT; cdr3_aa: CASRPDRDNQPQHF
v_call: TRBV18; j_call: TRBJ2-7; cdr3_length: 15; d_call: .; cdr3_nt: TGTGCCAGCTCCCTCAGGGGGGCGGAACCCTACGAGCAGTACTTC; cdr3_aa: CASSLRGAEPYEQYF
v_call: TRBV30; j_call: TRBJ1-1; cdr3_length: 14; d_call: TRBD1; cdr3_nt: TGTGCCTGGAGTTACAGGGGTGGTAACACTGAAGCTTTCTTT; cdr3_aa: CAWSYRGGNTEAFF
v_call: TRBV6-5; j_call: TRBJ2-2; cdr3_length: 15; d_call: .; cdr3_nt: TGTGCCAGCAGTGCCCTAGCGCTTGACACCGGGGAGCTGTTTTTT; cdr3_aa: CASSALALDTGELFF
v_call: TRBV29-1; j_call: TRBJ1-2; cdr3_length: 13; d_call: .; cdr3_nt: TGCAGCGTCCCGGCGGGGGAGGACTATGGCTACACCTTC; cdr3_aa: CSVPAGEDYGYTF
v_call: TRBV19; j_call: TRBJ1-4; cdr3_length: 16; d_call: .; cdr3_nt: TGTGCCAGTAGTACGCGACAGGCTGCAACTAATGAAAAACTGTTTTTT; cdr3_aa: CASSTRQAATNEKLFF
v_call: TRBV30; j_call: TRBJ2-1; cdr3_length: 17; d_call: TRBD2; cdr3_nt: TGTGCCTGGAGTTCCCGACTAGCGGGAGGGATCCACAATGAGCAGTTCTTC; cdr3_aa: CAWSSRLAGGIHNEQFF
v_call: TRBV7-2; j_call: TRBJ2-7; cdr3_length: 16; d_call: TRBD2; cdr3_nt: TGTGCCAGCAGCTTAGACGCTAGCGGGATATCCTACGAGCAGTACTTC; cdr3_aa: CASSLDASGISYEQYF
v_call: TRBV2; j_call: TRBJ2-1; cdr3_length: 13; d_call: .; cdr3_nt: TGTGCCGGGGGGGCGGGATCTGGCAATGAGCAGTTCTTC; cdr3_aa: CAGGAGSGNEQFF
v_call: TRBV30; j_call: TRBJ2-1; cdr3_length: 13; d_call: TRBD2; cdr3_nt: TGTGCCTGGAGTGTACGGGCGGGAGGGGAGCAGTTCTTC; cdr3_aa: CAWSVRAGGEQFF
v_call: TRBV29-1; j_call: TRBJ1-5; cdr3_length: 12; d_call: TRBD1; cdr3_nt: TGCAGCGCAGTTACAGGGGAACAGCCCCAGCATTTT; cdr3_aa: CSAVTGEQPQHF
v_call: TRBV6-6; j_call: TRBJ2-1; cdr3_length: 15; d_call: .; cdr3_nt: TGTGCCAGCAGCCCTGGGGGAGGACTCTTAGTTGAGCAGTTCTTC; cdr3_aa: CASSPGGGLLVEQFF
v_call: TRBV7-3; j_call: TRBJ1-1; cdr3_length: 14; d_call: TRBD1; cdr3_nt: TGTGCCAGCAGCTTCGGACAGGGGAACACTGAAGCTTTCTTT; cdr3_aa: CASSFGQGNTEAFF
v_call: TRBV4-3; j_call: TRBJ2-5; cdr3_length: 19; d_call: TRBD2; cdr3_nt: TGCGCCAGCAGCCAAAGCATGGGGACTAGCGGGAACCGCCAAGAGACCCAGTACTTC; cdr3_aa: CASSQSMGTSGNRQETQYF
v_call: TRBV30; j_call: TRBJ1-2; cdr3_length: 15; d_call: TRBD1; cdr3_nt: TGTGCCGGGAGTGACCAAGCAGACAGGGGGTATGGCTACACCTTC; cdr3_aa: CAGSDQADRGYGYTF
v_call: TRBV12-5; j_call: TRBJ2-1; cdr3_length: 16; d_call: .; cdr3_nt: TGTGCTAGTGGTCCCCGGACTGGTCTACAAACGAATGAGCAGTTCTTC; cdr3_aa: CASGPRTGLQTNEQFF
v_call: TRBV28; j_call: TRBJ1-1; cdr3_length: 15; d_call: .; cdr3_nt: TGTGCCAGCAGTTTAGCAGGGAACATGAACACTGAAGCTTTCTTT; cdr3_aa: CASSLAGNMNTEAFF
v_call: TRBV6-5; j_call: TRBJ2-1; cdr3_length: 14; d_call: TRBD1; cdr3_nt: TGTGCCAGCAGGAGACAGGGGGCAATAAATGAGCAGTTCTTC; cdr3_aa: CASRRQGAINEQFF
v_call: TRBV27; j_call: TRBJ2-1; cdr3_length: 15; d_call: TRBD2; cdr3_nt: TGTGCCAGCAGTTTGTGGACTAGCGGGAGAGACGAGCAGTTCTTC; cdr3_aa: CASSLWTSGRDEQFF
v_call: TRBV6-5; j_call: TRBJ1-2; cdr3_length: 12; d_call: TRBD1; cdr3_nt: TGTGCCAGCAGTTACACAGGGGCTGGCTACACCTTC; cdr3_aa: CASSYTGAGYTF
v_call: TRBV6-5; j_call: TRBJ1-1; cdr3_length: 15; d_call: TRBD1; cdr3_nt: TGTGCCAGTGTCCCGACAGGGGGCTTGAACACTGAAGCTTTCTTT; cdr3_aa: CASVPTGGLNTEAFF
v_call: TRBV27; j_call: TRBJ2-5; cdr3_length: 16; d_call: .; cdr3_nt: TGTGCCTCGGCCCAGGGCCTCCCCAGGGACCAAGAGACCCAGTACTTC; cdr3_aa: CASAQGLPRDQETQYF
v_call: TRBV5-1; j_call: TRBJ2-5; cdr3_length: 15; d_call: TRBD1; cdr3_nt: TGCGCCAGCAGGAGGGACAGGGACCTGCAAGAGACCCAGTACTTC; cdr3_aa: CASRRDRDLQETQYF
v_call: TRBV11-2; j_call: TRBJ2-2; cdr3_length: 12; d_call: .; cdr3_nt: TGTGCCAGCAGTTCTAGCACCGGGGAGCTGTTTTTT; cdr3_aa: CASSSSTGELFF
v_call: TRBV4-1; j_call: TRBJ1-4; cdr3_length: 18; d_call: TRBD1; cdr3_nt: TGCGCCAGCAGCCAGGAGGGACGATCGGGACAGTTTAATGAAAAACTGTTTTTT; cdr3_aa: CASSQEGRSGQFNEKLFF
v_call: TRBV11-3; j_call: TRBJ2-7; cdr3_length: 17; d_call: TRBD1; cdr3_nt: TGTGCCAGCAGCCCCGGACAGGGCCTCAGGGGATCCTACGAGCAGTACTTC; cdr3_aa: CASSPGQGLRGSYEQYF